Each of the 16 T cell receptor beta chains below was sequenced from the same sample in a study of T-cell memory formation after mild COVID-19. MiXCR, run by TCRdb on the 5' RACE reads, gives a single entry per CDR3 protein. The repertoire holds about 210,000 distinct CDR3 sequences, with roughly 27% as singletons. The material sequenced was PBMCs or a T cell subset sorted from them (not recorded which). These receptors came from an adult woman who had mild COVID-19 (a few samples of this study predate the infection). Cell type and time point are not known.

This sequence joins TRBV5-1 and TRBJ2-7; 12 bases map to TRBD2. Germline CDR1 SGHRS, CDR2 YFSETQ. CDR3 length: 16 amino acids. The V and J ends lost 4 bases and 0 bases, in that order; junction bases with no gene match: 5. The CDR3 region has the DNA TGCGCCAGCAGCCATGGACTAGCGGGGTCCTCCTACGAGCAGTACTTC. Amino acids: CASSHGLAGSSYEQYF. The variable domain in full, completed from reference TRBV5-1 and TRBJ2-7, reads KAGVTQTPRYLIKTRGQQVTLSCSPISGHRSVSWYQQTPGQGLQFLFEYFSETQRNKGNFPGRFSGRQFSNSRSEMNVSTLELGDSALYLCASSHGLAGSSYEQYFGPGTRLTVT.

The chain joins TRBV5-6 to TRBJ1-3; unclear D gene. Germline V gives CDR1 SGHDT, CDR2 YYEEEE. Trimming took 3 bases from V and 5 from J, leaving 6 bases between them. The CDR3 totals 12 residues. The CDR3 loop is CASSYGRNTIYF. CDR3 in DNA: TGTGCCAGCAGCTATGGGAGAAACACCATATATTTT.

The V gene is TRBV3-1, the J gene TRBJ2-7; D may be TRBD2 (5 bases). V was pared by 8 bases and J by 2 bases, with 16 bases between. CDR1 is LGHDT, CDR2 YNNKEL, per germline (reference sequence). This CDR3 has 14 amino acids. Written as DNA, the CDR3 is TGTGCCAGCTCTTACCGAGGGCTGCCCTACGAGCAGTACTTC. Protein: CASSYRGLPYEQYF.

V usage is TRBV20-1 and J usage is TRBJ2-1; 10 bases are a match to TRBD2. V lost 3 bases to trimming and J lost 9 bases; unmatched junction nucleotides: 5. Germline V CDR1 and CDR2: DFQATT, SNEGSKA (reference sequence). CDR3 length: 13 residues. Written as DNA, the CDR3 is TGCAGTGCTAGTAGCGGGAGGTGGGGTGAGCAGTTCTTC. Translation: CSASSGRWGEQFF.

There are a few counts of this clonotype. The chain recombines TRBV7-9 with TRBJ2-3; 8 bases match TRBD2. The CDR3 covers 13 residues. J was trimmed by 6 bases and V by 2 bases; bases with no gene match: 1. Germline lookup yields CDR1 SEHNR and CDR2 FQNEAQ (reference sequence). The chain's CDR3 is CASSLRGGDTQYF. CDR3 nucleotides: TGTGCCAGCAGCTTACGCGGGGGGGATACGCAGTATTTT.

DNA for the CDR3: TGCGCCAGCACCTTCGGGACAGAGAATGAAAAACTGTTTTTT. It yields the protein CASTFGTENEKLFF. This rearrangement joins TRBV5-1 to TRBJ1-4; 7 bases agree with TRBD1. With 6 bases clipped from V and 5 bases from J, the junction kept 7 bases outside the gene matches. The germline gives CDR1 SGHRS, CDR2 YFSETQ. The CDR3 loop spans 14 amino acids.

Only one count was recorded for this clonotype. This chain uses TRBV7-8 with TRBJ2-3; D is unclear. The V end was cut by 2 bases, the J end by 0 bases, with 12 bases between. The CDR3 is made up of 16 amino acids. Looked up from germline, CDR1 is SGHVS and CDR2 is FQNEAQ. This chain's CDR3 is CASSLRARASTDTQYF. For the CDR3, the DNA is TGTGCCAGCAGCTTAAGGGCACGGGCTAGCACAGATACGCAGTATTTT.

V is TRBV12-3 or TRBV12-4 and J is TRBJ2-1; D is perhaps TRBD1 or TRBD2 (8 bases each). The CDR3 runs to 21 residues. V shed 6 bases and J shed 8 bases, with 38 bases lying between them. The DNA for the CDR3 is TGTGCCAGCAGACAAATAAAGTTGATCGGACAGGGACTAGAGAGTCAGGATGAGCAGTTCTTC. Its translation is CASRQIKLIGQGLESQDEQFF.

The chain couples TRBV20-1 to TRBJ1-1, with TRBD1 matching 7 bases. The V gene's germline CDR1 is DFQATT and CDR2 SNEGSKA (reference sequence). The V segment lost 5 bases and the J segment 13 bases; nucleotides outside the gene matches: 1. The CDR3 spans 8 residues. The CDR3 loop reads CSAGTVFF. DNA of the CDR3: TGCAGTGCTGGGACAGTTTTCTTT.

The table lists this clonotype with a few counts. J is TRBJ2-7 and V is TRBV20-1; D gene unclear. Germline CDR1 is DFQATT and CDR2 is SNEGSKA (reference sequence). Trimming removed 4 bases from V and 2 bases from J, with 9 bases in between. CDR3 length equals 12 residues. CDR3 in amino acids: CSAKQGAYEQYF. CDR3 in DNA: TGCAGTGCTAAGCAAGGAGCCTACGAGCAGTACTTC.

This rearrangement joins TRBV7-6 to TRBJ2-3; perhaps D is TRBD1 or TRBD2 (6 bases each). The V end was cut by 2 bases, the J end by 2 bases, with 11 bases between. Germline values: CDR1 SGHVS, CDR2 FNYEAQ. The CDR3 is 15 amino acids. CDR3 bases: TGTGCCAGCAGCTTATCCGGGGGCCTCACAGATACGCAGTATTTT. Translation: CASSLSGGLTDTQYF.

This clonotype came up a few times. The chain is built from TRBV5-1 and TRBJ2-3; TRBD1 is a possible D gene (6 bases). Trimming stripped 5 bases from V and 1 base from J, with 14 bases between. Germline loops: CDR1 SGHRS, CDR2 YFSETQ. The CDR3 runs 15 residues. CDR3 nucleotides: TGCGCCAGCAGGAGAGCCAGGGGTGGCACAGATACGCAGTATTTT. Amino acids: CASRRARGGTDTQYF.

This clonotype was picked up a small number of times. The chain has TRBV15 and TRBJ1-1; 9 bases map to TRBD1. Germline CDR1 and CDR2: LNHNV and YYDKDF (reference sequence). Trimming at V came to 1 base and at J to 1 base, leaving 7 bases not matched to a gene. The CDR3 has 17 residues. The CDR3 protein is CATSRVTGGAWNTEAFF. CDR3 DNA: TGTGCCACCAGCAGAGTTACAGGGGGCGCTTGGAACACTGAAGCTTTCTTT.

There are a few counts of this clonotype. The chain employs TRBV7-9 and TRBJ2-5, with D unclear. Germline CDR1 SEHNR, CDR2 FQNEAQ (reference sequence). CDR3 size: 12 residues. Trimming shortened V by 5 bases and J by 5 bases, and 9 bases separated the two germline ends. The CDR3 spells CASSTGVETQYF. In DNA, the CDR3 is TGTGCCAGCAGCACCGGCGTGGAGACCCAGTACTTC.

The chain is built from TRBV12-3 or TRBV12-4 and TRBJ2-1; D uncertain. Trimming took 4 bases from V and 10 from J, leaving 11 bases between them. The CDR3 consists of 12 residues. CDR3 amino acids: CASSYFVEEQFF. The DNA of the CDR3 is TGTGCCAGCAGTTACTTTGTAGAGGAGCAGTTCTTC.

CDR3 coding DNA: TGTGCCAGCAGCCGGGACTGGAACACTGAAGCTTTCTTT. It encodes CASSRDWNTEAFF. The chain recombines TRBV7-3 with TRBJ1-1; D perhaps matches TRBD1 (5 bases). V was clipped by 5 bases and J by 1 base, with 8 bases between them. CDR1 is SGHTA and CDR2 is FQGTGA in the germline V gene. The CDR3 runs 13 residues.